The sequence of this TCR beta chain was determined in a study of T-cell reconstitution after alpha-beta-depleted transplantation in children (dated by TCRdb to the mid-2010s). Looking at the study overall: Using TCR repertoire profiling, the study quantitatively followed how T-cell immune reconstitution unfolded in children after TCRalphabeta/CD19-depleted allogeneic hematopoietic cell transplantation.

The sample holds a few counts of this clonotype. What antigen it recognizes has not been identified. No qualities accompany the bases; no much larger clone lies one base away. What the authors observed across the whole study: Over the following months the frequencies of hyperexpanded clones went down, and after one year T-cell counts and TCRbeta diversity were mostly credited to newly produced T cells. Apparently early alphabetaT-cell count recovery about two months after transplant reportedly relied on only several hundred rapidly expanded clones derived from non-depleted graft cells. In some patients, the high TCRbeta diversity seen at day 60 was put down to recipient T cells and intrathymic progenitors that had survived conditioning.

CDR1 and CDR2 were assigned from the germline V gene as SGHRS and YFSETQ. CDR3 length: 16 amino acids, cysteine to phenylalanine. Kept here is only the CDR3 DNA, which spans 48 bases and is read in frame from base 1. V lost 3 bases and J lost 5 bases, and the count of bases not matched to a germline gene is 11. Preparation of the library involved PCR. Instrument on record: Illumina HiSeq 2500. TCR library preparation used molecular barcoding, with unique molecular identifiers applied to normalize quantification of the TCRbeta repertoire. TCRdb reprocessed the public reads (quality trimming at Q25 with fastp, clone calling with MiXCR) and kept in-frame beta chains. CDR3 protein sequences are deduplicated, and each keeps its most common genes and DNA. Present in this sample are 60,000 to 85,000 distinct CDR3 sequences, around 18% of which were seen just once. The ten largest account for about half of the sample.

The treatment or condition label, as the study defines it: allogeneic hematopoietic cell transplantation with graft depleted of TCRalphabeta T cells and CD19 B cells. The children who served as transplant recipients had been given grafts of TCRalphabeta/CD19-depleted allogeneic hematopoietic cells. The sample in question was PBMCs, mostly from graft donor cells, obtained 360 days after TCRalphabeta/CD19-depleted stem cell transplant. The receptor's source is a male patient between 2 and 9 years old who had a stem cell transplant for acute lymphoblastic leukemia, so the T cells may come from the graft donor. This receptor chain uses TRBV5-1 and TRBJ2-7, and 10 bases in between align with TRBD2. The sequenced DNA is TGCGCCAGCAGCTGGGGGGGACTAGCGATTGGAGACGAGCAGTACTTC. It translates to CASSWGGLAIGDEQYF.